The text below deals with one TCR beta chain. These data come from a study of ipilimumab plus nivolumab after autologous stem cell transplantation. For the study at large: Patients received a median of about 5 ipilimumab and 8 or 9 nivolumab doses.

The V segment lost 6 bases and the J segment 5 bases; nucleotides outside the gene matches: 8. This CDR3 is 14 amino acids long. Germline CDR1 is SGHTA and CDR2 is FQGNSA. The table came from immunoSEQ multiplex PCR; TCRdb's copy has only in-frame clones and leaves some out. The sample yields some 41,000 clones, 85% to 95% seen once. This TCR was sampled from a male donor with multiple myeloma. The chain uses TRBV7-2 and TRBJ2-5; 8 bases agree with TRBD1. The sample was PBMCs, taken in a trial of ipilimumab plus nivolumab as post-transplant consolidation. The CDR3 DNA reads TGTGCCAGCAGTCCGGACAGGGTGGGGGAGACCCAGTACTTC. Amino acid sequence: CASSPDRVGETQYF.